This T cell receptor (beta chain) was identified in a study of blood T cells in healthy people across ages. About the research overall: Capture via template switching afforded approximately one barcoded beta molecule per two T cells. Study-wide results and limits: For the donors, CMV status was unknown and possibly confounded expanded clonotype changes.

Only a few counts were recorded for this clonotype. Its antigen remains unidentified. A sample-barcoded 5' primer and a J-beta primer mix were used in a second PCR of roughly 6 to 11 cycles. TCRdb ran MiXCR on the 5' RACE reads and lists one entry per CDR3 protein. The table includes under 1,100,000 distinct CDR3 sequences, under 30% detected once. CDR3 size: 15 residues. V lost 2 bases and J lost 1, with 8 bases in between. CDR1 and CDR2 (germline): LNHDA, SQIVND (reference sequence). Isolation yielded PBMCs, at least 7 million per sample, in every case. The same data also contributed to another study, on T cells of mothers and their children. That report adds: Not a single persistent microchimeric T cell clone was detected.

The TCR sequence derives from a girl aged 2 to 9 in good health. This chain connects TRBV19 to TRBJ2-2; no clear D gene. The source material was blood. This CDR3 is CASSITVLNTGELFF. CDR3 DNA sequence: TGTGCCAGTAGTATAACAGTCTTGAACACCGGGGAGCTGTTTTTT.